A selection of T cell receptor beta chains follows, all from one sample in a study of shared clonotypes between healthy human individuals. Here immunoSEQ multiplex PCR was the method, and the copy in TCRdb shows in-frame clones only, minus some. There are around 1,100,000 clones in the sample; about 80% occur only once, and more than 0.85% lies in the top ten. The sequencing input was memory CD4+ T cells from PBMCs. All receptors come from a man between 18 and 29 years old in good health. Some clones in this sample may be carry-over from other donors' samples. CDR3s include the opening cysteine and the closing phenylalanine or tryptophan. The D gene is left open where the match is weak. Size is stated for part of the rows, as once, few or many counts, or as a class when the clone is expanded.

V gene	clone size	J gene	D gene	CDR3 protein	CDR3 DNA
TRBV4-1	.	TRBJ1-5	.	CASSQGSWQNQPQHF	TGCGCCAGCAGCCAAGGGTCCTGGCAGAATCAGCCCCAGCATTTT
TRBV7-6	.	TRBJ2-7	.	CASSPGRGRYEQYF	TGTGCCAGCAGCCCCGGTCGGGGGCGATACGAGCAGTACTTC
TRBV7-8	.	TRBJ2-1	.	CASSLALPFSEQFF	TGTGCCAGCAGCTTAGCGTTACCGTTTAGCGAGCAGTTCTTC
TRBV9	.	TRBJ2-6	TRBD2	CASSVDASGRSGANVLTF	TGTGCCAGCAGCGTAGACGCTAGCGGCCGCTCTGGGGCCAACGTCCTGACTTTC
TRBV6-5	.	TRBJ1-1	.	CASSRGPDTEAFF	TGTGCCAGCAGCAGGGGACCAGACACTGAAGCTTTCTTT
TRBV7-3	.	TRBJ2-3	.	CASSWYGTTTDTQYF	TGTGCCAGCAGCTGGTACGGGACCACCACAGATACGCAGTATTTT
TRBV4-1	.	TRBJ1-1	.	CASSPWTRRTEAFF	TGCGCCAGCAGCCCTTGGACCAGGCGCACTGAAGCTTTCTTT
TRBV12-5	.	TRBJ2-2	.	CASGNLGTGELFF	TGTGCTAGTGGAAACCTGGGCACCGGGGAGCTGTTTTTT
TRBV6-6	few	TRBJ1-4	.	CASMVRVGEKLFF	TGTGCCAGCATGGTGAGGGTTGGGGAAAAACTGTTTTTT
TRBV19	.	TRBJ2-3	TRBD1	CASSPSLRTGYSDTQYF	TGTGCCAGTAGTCCCTCCCTCCGGACAGGGTACTCAGATACGCAGTATTTT
TRBV5-4	.	TRBJ2-3	.	CASSPLSSTDTQYF	TGTGCCAGCAGCCCCCTATCTAGCACAGATACGCAGTATTTT
TRBV19	few	TRBJ2-4	.	CASSAGQSQQYF	TGTGCCAGTAGTGCGGGCCAGTCACAGCAGTACTTC
TRBV5-4	.	TRBJ1-4	.	CASSPGGGRNEKLFF	TGTGCCAGCAGTCCCGGCGGGGGGCGTAATGAAAAACTGTTTTTT
TRBV2	.	TRBJ1-1	.	CASSERQANTEAFF	TGTGCCAGCAGTGAGCGGCAGGCGAACACTGAAGCTTTCTTT
TRBV15	.	TRBJ1-2	.	CATSRDLLGYGYTF	TGTGCCACCAGCAGAGATCTTTTAGGCTATGGCTACACCTTC
TRBV9	.	TRBJ2-5	TRBD2	CASSVAGGIQETQYF	TGTGCCAGCAGCGTAGCGGGGGGGATACAAGAGACCCAGTACTTC
TRBV7-9	.	TRBJ2-2	.	CASSLVGRGTGELFF	TGTGCCAGCAGCTTAGTCGGGAGAGGCACCGGGGAGCTGTTTTTT
TRBV2	.	TRBJ1-5	.	CASVNDGSNQPQHF	TGTGCCAGCGTAAACGACGGTAGCAATCAGCCCCAGCATTTT
TRBV5-4	.	TRBJ2-5	TRBD1	CASSLRDREYF	TGTGCCAGCAGCTTGAGGGACAGGGAGTACTTC
TRBV4-2	.	TRBJ1-1	.	CASSQAGLNTEAFF	TGTGCCAGCAGCCAAGCAGGTCTGAACACTGAAGCTTTCTTT
TRBV28	once	TRBJ2-1	.	CASRLRPQGGSYNEQFF	TGTGCCAGCAGACTACGACCCCAGGGGGGGTCCTACAATGAGCAGTTCTTC
TRBV7-9	few	TRBJ1-1	.	CASSQVPQNTEAFF	TGTGCCAGCAGTCAGGTGCCTCAGAACACTGAAGCTTTCTTT
TRBV5-4	.	TRBJ1-2	TRBD1	CASSLVGGDYGYTF	TGTGCCAGCAGCTTGGTAGGGGGCGACTATGGCTACACCTTC
TRBV5-4	.	TRBJ2-7	.	CASSYGVYEQYF	TGTGCCAGCAGCTATGGAGTCTACGAGCAGTACTTC
TRBV28	.	TRBJ1-2	.	CASSPRYYGYTF	TGTGCCAGCAGCCCCCGTTACTATGGCTACACCTTC
TRBV6-5	many	TRBJ2-1	TRBD1	CASSYSGTEAYNEQFF	TGTGCCAGCAGTTATTCCGGGACAGAAGCCTACAATGAGCAGTTCTTC
TRBV27	few	TRBJ2-2	.	CASSLSPQGTGELFF	TGTGCCAGCAGTTTATCCCCCCAGGGCACCGGGGAGCTGTTTTTT
TRBV19	.	TRBJ2-7	.	CASSIDGHEQYF	TGTGCCAGTAGTATAGACGGACACGAGCAGTACTTC
TRBV5-1	.	TRBJ1-3	.	CASSITATSGNTIYF	TGCGCCAGCAGCATAACAGCTACCTCTGGAAACACCATATATTTT
TRBV15	.	TRBJ2-7	TRBD1	CATSRSQGARQYF	TGTGCCACCAGCAGATCACAGGGGGCGCGGCAGTACTTC
TRBV6-9	once	TRBJ1-5	.	CASSPCAQPEGQPQHF	TGTGCCAGCAGCCCCTGCGCTCAGCCCGAAGGTCAGCCCCAGCATTTT
TRBV10-2	.	TRBJ2-7	TRBD1	CASSDRANEQYF	TGCGCCAGCAGCGACAGGGCCAACGAGCAGTACTTC
TRBV9	.	TRBJ2-5	.	CASSVDNRGSQETQYF	TGTGCCAGCAGCGTAGATAATCGGGGCTCCCAAGAGACCCAGTACTTC
TRBV27	.	TRBJ2-7	.	CASTPSYEQYF	TGTGCCAGCACCCCCTCCTACGAGCAGTACTTC
TRBV5-3	.	TRBJ2-7	TRBD2	CARSSTSRTSDPEQYF	TGTGCCAGAAGTTCAACCTCCCGGACTAGCGACCCCGAGCAGTACTTC
TRBV6-5	.	TRBJ2-4	.	CASRTLAKNIQYF	TGTGCCAGCAGGACCCTAGCCAAAAACATTCAGTACTTC
TRBV7-3	.	TRBJ2-1	TRBD2	CASSLEAGLAGRNEQFF	TGTGCCAGCAGCTTAGAGGCAGGGCTAGCGGGCCGCAATGAGCAGTTCTTC
TRBV29-1	.	TRBJ1-5	.	CSVGEDQPQHF	TGCAGCGTTGGAGAGGATCAGCCCCAGCATTTT
TRBV10-3	.	TRBJ1-5	.	CAISEYSISNQPQHF	TGTGCCATCAGTGAGTACAGTATTAGCAATCAGCCCCAGCATTTT
TRBV30	many	TRBJ1-1	.	CAWSDRDTEAFF	TGTGCCTGGAGTGACAGGGACACTGAAGCTTTCTTT
TRBV10-2	.	TRBJ2-3	.	CASEMGQLSTDTQYF	TGCGCCAGCGAAATGGGACAACTTAGCACAGATACGCAGTATTTT
TRBV7-8	.	TRBJ2-3	TRBD2	CASSLVATSGRTDTQYF	TGTGCCAGCAGCTTAGTTGCGACTAGCGGGAGAACTGATACGCAGTATTTT
TRBV2	.	TRBJ2-1	.	CASSEGRGPSGNEQFF	TGTGCCAGCAGTGAAGGGAGAGGACCCAGTGGCAATGAGCAGTTCTTC
TRBV9	.	TRBJ1-5	.	CASSVVGGSGKPQHF	TGTGCCAGCAGCGTAGTCGGCGGGTCCGGGAAGCCCCAGCATTTT
TRBV5-1	.	TRBJ2-2	.	CASTRRGDTGELFF	TGCGCCAGCACGCGGCGAGGGGACACCGGGGAGCTGTTTTTT